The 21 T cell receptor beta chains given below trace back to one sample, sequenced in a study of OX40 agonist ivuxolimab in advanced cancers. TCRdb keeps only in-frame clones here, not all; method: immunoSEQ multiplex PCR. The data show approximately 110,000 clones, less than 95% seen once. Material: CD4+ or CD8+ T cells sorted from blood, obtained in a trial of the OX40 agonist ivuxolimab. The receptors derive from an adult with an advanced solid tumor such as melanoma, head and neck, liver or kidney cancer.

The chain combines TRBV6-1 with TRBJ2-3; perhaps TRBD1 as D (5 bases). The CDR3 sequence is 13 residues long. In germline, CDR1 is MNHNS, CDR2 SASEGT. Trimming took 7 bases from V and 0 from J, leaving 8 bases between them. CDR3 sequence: CASIRDSTDTQYF. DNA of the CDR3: TGTGCCAGCATCAGGGATAGCACAGATACGCAGTATTTT.

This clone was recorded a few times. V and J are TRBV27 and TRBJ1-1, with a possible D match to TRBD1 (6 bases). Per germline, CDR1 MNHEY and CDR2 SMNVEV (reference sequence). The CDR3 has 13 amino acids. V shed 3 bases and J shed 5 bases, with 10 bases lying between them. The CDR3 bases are TGTGCCAGCAGTTTCGTCAGGGGAACTGAAGCTTTCTTT. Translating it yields CASSFVRGTEAFF.

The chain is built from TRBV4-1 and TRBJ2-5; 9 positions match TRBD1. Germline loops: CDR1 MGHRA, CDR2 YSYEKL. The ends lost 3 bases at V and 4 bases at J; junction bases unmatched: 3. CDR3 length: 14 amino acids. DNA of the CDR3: TGCGCCAGCAGCCAGGGACAGGGAGGAGAGACCCAGTACTTC. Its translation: CASSQGQGGETQYF.

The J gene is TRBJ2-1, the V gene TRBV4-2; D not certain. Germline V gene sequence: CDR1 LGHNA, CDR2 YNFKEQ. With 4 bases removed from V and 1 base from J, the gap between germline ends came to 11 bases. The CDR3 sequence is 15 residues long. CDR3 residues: CASSLEVQSYNEQFF. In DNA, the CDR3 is TGTGCCAGCAGCCTCGAGGTACAATCCTACAATGAGCAGTTCTTC.

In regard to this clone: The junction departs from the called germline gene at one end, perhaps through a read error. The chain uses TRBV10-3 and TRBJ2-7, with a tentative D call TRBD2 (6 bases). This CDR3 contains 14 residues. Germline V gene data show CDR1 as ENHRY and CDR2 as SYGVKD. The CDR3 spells CATSELGGDSEQYF. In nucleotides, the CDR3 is TGTGCCACCAGTGAATTGGGTGGGGACTCCGAGCAGTACTTC.

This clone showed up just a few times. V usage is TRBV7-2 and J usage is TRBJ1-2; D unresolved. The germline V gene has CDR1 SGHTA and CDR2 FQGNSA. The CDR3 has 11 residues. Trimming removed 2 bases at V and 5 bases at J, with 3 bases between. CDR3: CASSLKYGYTF. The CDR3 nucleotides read TGTGCCAGCAGCTTAAAGTATGGCTACACCTTC. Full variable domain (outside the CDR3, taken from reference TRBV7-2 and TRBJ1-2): GAGVSQSPSNKVTEKGKDVELRCDPISGHTALYWYRQSLGQGLEFLIYFQGNSAPDKSGLPSDRFSAERTGGSVSTLTIQRTQQEDSAVYLCASSLKYGYTFGSGTRLTVV.

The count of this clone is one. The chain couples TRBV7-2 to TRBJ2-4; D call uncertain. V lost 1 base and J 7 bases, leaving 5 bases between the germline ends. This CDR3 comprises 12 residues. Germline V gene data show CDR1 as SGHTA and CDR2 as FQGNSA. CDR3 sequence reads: CASSLVMNIQYF. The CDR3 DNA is TGTGCCAGCAGCTTAGTAATGAACATTCAGTACTTC.

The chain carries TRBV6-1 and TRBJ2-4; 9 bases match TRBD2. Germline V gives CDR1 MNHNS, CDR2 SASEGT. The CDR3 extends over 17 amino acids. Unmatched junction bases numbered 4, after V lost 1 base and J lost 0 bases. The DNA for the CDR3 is TGTGCCAGCAGTGAAGAGACTAGCGGACTAGCCAAAAACATTCAGTACTTC. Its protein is CASSEETSGLAKNIQYF.

The CDR3 sequence: CASSATGANYGYTF. The DNA for the CDR3 is TGTGCCAGCAGCGCTACCGGGGCTAACTATGGCTACACCTTC. This rearrangement joins TRBV6-6 to TRBJ1-2; unclear D gene. The germline V and J ends were trimmed by 6 bases and 0 bases, with 11 bases remaining between them. The germline V gene encodes CDR1 MNHNY and CDR2 SVGAGI (reference sequence). The CDR3 is 14 residues long.

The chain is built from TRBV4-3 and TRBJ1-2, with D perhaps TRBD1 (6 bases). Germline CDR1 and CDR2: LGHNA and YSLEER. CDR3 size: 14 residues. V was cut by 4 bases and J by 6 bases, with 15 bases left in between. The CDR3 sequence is CASSPSQGKDGYTF. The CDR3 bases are TGCGCCAGCAGCCCGAGCCAGGGGAAGGATGGCTACACCTTC.

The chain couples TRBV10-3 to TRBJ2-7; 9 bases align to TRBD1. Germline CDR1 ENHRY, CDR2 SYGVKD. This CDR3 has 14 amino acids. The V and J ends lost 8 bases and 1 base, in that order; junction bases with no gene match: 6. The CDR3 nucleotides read TGTGCCATCGACCCCGGGACAGGGTCCTACGAGCAGTACTTC. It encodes CAIDPGTGSYEQYF.

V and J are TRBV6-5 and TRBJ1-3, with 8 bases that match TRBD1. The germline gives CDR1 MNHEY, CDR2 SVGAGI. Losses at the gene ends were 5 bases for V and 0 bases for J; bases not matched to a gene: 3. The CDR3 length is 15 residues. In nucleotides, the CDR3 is TGTGCCAGCAGTAGTACAGGGGGCTCTGGAAACACCATATATTTT. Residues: CASSSTGGSGNTIYF.

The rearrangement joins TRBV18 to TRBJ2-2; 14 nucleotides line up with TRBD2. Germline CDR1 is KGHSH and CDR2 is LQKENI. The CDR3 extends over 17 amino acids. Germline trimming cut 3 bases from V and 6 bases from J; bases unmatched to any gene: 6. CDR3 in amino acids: CASSPTGLAGAAGELFF. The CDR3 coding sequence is TGTGCCAGCTCACCTACGGGACTAGCGGGAGCAGCCGGGGAGCTGTTTTTT.

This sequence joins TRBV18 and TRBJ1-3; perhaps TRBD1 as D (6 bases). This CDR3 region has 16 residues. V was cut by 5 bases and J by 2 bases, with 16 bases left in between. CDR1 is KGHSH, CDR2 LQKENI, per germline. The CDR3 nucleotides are TGTGCCAGCTCAACAACACCAGGGGATGCTGGAAACACCATATATTTT. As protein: CASSTTPGDAGNTIYF.

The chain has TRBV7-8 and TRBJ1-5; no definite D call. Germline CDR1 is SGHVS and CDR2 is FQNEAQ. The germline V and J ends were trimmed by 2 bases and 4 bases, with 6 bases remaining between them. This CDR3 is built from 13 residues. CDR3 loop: CASSLLVNQPQHF. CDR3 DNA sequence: TGTGCCAGCAGCTTATTGGTGAATCAGCCCCAGCATTTT.

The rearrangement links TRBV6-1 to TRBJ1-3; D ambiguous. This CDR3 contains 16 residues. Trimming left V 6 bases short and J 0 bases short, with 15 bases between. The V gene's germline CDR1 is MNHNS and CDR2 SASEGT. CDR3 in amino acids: CASRESGLYSGNTIYF. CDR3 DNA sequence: TGTGCCAGCAGAGAATCCGGGCTATACTCTGGAAACACCATATATTTT.

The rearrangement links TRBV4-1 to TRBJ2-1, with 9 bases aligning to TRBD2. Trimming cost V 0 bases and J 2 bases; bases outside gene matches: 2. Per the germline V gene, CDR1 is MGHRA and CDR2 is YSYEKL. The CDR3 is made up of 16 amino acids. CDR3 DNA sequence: TGCGCCAGCAGCCAAGAGACTAGCGGAGCCTACAATGAGCAGTTCTTC. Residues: CASSQETSGAYNEQFF.

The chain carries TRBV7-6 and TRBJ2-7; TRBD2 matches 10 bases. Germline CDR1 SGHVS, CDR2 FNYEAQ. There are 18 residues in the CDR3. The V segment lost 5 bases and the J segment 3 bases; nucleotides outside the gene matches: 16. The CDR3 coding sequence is TGTGCCAGCAGCCTTCGAGGAGTCGGGCTAGCGGGAGTCTACGAGCAGTACTTC. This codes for CASSLRGVGLAGVYEQYF.

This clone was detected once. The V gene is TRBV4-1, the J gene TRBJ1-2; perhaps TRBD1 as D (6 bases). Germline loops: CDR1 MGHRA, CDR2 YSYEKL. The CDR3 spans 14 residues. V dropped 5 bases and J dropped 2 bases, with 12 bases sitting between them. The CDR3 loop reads CASSVGGGNYGYTF. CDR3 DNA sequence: TGCGCCAGCAGCGTAGGGGGAGGAAACTATGGCTACACCTTC.

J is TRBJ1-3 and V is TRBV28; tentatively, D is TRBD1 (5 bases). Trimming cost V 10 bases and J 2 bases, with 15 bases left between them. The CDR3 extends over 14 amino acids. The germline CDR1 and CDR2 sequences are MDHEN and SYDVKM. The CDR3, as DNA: TGTGCCATAGGAGCGGGGGGAACTGGAAACACCATATATTTT. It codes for CAIGAGGTGNTIYF.

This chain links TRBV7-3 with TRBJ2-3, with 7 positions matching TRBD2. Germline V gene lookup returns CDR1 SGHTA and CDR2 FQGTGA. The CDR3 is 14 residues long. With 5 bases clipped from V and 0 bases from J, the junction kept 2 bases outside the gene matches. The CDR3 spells CASSTSASTDTQYF. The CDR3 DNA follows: TGTGCCAGCAGCACTAGCGCCAGCACAGATACGCAGTATTTT.